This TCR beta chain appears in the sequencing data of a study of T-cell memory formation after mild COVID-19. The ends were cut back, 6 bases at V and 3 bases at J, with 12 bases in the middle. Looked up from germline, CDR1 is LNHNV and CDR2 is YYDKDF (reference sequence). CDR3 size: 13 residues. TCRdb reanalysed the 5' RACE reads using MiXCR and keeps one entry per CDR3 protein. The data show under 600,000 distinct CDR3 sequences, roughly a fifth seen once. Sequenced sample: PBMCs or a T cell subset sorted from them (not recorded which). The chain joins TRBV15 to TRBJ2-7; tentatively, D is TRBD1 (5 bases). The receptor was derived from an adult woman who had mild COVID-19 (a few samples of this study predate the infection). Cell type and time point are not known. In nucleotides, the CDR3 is TGTGCCACCAGACGCGGCAGGGACTACGAGCAGTACTTC. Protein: CATRRGRDYEQYF.